The following is a T cell receptor (beta chain) sequence with its context. The sample is drawn from a study of cytomegalovirus exposure and HLA in healthy donors. V gave up 4 bases and J gave up 4 bases, with 16 bases separating them. The CDR3 has 15 amino acids. Germline lookup yields CDR1 LGHNA and CDR2 YNFKEQ. Vbeta (60) and Jbeta (13) primers were used in the PCR. This table comes from immunoSEQ multiplex PCR, and its TCRdb copy is limited to in-frame clones, with some not included. The repertoire consists of about 190,000 clones, with about four fifths occurring once and the leading ten covering approximately 5%.

The chain has TRBV4-2 and TRBJ2-5, with a tentative D call TRBD2 (6 bases). The receptor was isolated from a man aged 30 to 39 in good health and CMV-seropositive. Specimen: PBMCs. The DNA for the CDR3 is TGTGCCAGCAGCCGCCGACTAGTGTCGTCAGAGACCCAGTACTTC. This translates into CASSRRLVSSETQYF.